This T cell receptor (beta chain) was found in a study of T-cell reconstitution after alpha-beta-depleted transplantation in children. General observations from the study: T cells produced anew were the main source of T-cell counts and diversity one year after transplant.

The library targeted TCRbeta and was prepared with unique molecular identifiers. TCRdb called the PCR reads again in MiXCR, with one record for every CDR3 protein. The repertoire consists of fewer than 150,000 distinct CDR3 sequences, with roughly 9% occurring once and the leading ten covering nearly 25%. The CDR3 loop spans 14 amino acids. Germline V gives CDR1 LGHNA, CDR2 YSLEER. The V gene lost 0 bases and the J gene lost 7 bases, with 10 bases spanning the gap. With respect to this clonotype: As yet, its antigen is unknown.

The chain couples TRBV4-3 to TRBJ1-5; no reliable D call. This TCR came from a girl less than two years old who had a stem cell transplant for combined immunodeficiency, so the T cells may come from the graft donor. The sample was PBMCs, mostly from graft donor cells, taken 180 days after TCRalphabeta/CD19-depleted stem cell transplant. CDR3 coding DNA: TGCGCCAGCAGCCAAGATTGGGGAGAGCAGCCCCAGCATTTT. This gives the protein CASSQDWGEQPQHF.